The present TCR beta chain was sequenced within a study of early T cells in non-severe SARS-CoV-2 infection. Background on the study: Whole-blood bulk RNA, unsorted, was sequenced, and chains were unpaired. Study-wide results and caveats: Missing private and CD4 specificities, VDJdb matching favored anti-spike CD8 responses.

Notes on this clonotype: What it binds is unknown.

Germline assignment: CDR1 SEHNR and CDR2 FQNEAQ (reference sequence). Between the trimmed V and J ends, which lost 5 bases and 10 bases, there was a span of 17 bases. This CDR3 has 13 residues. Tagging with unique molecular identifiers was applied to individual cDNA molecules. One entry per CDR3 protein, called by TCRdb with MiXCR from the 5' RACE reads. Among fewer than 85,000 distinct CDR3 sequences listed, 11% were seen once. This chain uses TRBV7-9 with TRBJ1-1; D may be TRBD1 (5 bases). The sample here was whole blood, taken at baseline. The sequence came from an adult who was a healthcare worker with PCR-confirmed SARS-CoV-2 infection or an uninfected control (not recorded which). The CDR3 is CASSPRQHSGAFF. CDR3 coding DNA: TGTGCCAGCAGCCCACGACAGCACTCAGGAGCTTTCTTT. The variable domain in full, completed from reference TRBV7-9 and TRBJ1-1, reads DTGVSQNPRHKITKRGQNVTFRCDPISEHNRLYWYRQTLGQGPEFLTYFQNEAQLEKSRLLSDRFSAERPKGSFSTLEIQRTEQGDSAMYLCASSPRQHSGAFFGQGTRLTVV.